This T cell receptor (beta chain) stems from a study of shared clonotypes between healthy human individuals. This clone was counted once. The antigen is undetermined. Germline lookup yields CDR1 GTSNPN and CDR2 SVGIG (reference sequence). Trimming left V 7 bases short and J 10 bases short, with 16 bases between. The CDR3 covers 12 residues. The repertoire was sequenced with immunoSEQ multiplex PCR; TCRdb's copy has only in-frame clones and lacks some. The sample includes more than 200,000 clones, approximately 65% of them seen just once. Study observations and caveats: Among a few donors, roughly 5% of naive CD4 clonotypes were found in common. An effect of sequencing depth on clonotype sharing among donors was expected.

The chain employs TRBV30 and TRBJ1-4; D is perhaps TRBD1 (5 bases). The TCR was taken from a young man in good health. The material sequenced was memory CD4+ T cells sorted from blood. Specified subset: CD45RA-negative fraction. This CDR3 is CALTVGPGKLFF. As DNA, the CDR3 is TGTGCCTTGACAGTCGGTCCGGGAAAACTGTTTTTT.